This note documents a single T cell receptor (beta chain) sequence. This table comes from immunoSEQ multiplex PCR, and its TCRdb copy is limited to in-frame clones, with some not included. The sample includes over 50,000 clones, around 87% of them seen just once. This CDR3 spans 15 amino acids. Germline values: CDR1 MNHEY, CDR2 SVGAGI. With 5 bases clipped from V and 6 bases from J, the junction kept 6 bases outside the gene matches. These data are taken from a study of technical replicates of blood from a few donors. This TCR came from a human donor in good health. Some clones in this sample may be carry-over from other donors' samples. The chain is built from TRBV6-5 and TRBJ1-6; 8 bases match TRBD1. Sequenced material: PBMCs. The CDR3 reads CASSQNTGGNSPLHF. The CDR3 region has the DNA TGTGCCAGCAGTCAAAATACAGGGGGTAATTCACCCCTCCACTTT.